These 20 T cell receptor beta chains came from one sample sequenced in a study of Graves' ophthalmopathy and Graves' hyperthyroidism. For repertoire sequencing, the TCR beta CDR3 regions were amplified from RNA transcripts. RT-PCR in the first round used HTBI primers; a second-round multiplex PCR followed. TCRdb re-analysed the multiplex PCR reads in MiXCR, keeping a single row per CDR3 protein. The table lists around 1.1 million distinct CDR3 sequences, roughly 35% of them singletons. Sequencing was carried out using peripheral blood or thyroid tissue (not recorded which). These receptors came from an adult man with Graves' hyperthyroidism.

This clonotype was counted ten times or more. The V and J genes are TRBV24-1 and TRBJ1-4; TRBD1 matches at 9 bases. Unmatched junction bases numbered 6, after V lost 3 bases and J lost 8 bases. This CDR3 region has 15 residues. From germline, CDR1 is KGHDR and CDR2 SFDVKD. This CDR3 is CATSDTGGAREKLFF. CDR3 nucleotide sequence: TGTGCCACCAGTGATACAGGGGGCGCACGGGAAAAACTGTTTTTT.

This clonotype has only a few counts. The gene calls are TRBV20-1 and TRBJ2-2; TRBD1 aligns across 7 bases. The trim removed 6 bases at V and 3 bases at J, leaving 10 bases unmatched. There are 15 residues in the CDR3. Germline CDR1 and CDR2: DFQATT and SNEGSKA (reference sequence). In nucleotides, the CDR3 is TGCAGTGCCTCGACAGGGAAAAGTGACACCGGGGAGCTGTTTTTT. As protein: CSASTGKSDTGELFF.

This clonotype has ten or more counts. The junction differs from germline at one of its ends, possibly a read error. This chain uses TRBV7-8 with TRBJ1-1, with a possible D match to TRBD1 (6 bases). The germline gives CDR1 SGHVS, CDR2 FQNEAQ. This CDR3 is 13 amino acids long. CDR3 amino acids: CASSQGQGAEAFF. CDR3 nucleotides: TGCGCCAGCAGCCAGGGGCAGGGAGCTGAAGCTTTCTTT.

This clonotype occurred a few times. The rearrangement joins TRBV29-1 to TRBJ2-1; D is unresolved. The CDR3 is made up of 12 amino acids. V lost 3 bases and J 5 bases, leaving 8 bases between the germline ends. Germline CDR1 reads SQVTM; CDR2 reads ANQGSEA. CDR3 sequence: CSVERRNNEQFF. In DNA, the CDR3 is TGCAGCGTTGAGAGGAGAAACAATGAGCAGTTCTTC.

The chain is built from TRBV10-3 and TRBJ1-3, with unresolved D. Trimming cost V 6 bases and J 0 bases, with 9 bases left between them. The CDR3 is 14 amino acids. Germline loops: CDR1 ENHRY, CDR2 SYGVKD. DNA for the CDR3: TGTGCCATCAGGGCCGGGAACTCTGGAAACACCATATATTTT. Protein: CAIRAGNSGNTIYF.

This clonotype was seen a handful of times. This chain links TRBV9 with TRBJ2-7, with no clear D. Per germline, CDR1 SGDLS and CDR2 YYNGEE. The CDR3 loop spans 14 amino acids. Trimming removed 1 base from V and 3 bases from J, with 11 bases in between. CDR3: CASSVKGLDYEQYF. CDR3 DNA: TGTGCCAGCAGCGTAAAGGGTCTTGACTACGAGCAGTACTTC.

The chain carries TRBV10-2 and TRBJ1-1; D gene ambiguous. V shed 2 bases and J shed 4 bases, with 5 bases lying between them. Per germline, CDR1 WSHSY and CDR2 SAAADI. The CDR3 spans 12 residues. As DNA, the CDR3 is TGCGCCAGCAGTGAGCTGACCACTGAAGCTTTCTTT. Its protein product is CASSELTTEAFF.

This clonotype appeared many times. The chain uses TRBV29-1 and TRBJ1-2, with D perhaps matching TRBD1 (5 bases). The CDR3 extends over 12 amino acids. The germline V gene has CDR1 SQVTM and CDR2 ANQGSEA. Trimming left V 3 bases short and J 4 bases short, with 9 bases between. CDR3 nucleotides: TGCAGCGTTGAGAACGGGGCCTATGGCTACACCTTC. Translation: CSVENGAYGYTF.

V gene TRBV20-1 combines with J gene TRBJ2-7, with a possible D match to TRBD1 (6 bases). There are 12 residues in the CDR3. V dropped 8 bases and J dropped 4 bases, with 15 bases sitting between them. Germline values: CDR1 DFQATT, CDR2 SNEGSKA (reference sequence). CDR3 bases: TGCAGTTACCCGGGACAAAGTTACGAGCAGTACTTC. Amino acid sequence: CSYPGQSYEQYF.

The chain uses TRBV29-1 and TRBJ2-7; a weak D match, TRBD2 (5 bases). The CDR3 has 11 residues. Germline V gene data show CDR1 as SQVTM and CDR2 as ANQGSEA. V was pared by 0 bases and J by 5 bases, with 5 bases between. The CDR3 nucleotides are TGCAGCGTTGAAGACGGGGACGAGCAGTACTTC. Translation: CSVEDGDEQYF.

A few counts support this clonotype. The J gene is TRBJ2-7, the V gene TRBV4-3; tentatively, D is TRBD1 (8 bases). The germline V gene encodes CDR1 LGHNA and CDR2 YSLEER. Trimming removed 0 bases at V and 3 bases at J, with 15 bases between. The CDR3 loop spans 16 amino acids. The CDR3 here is CASSQDVTGGDYEQYF. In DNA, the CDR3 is TGCGCCAGCAGCCAAGATGTTACAGGGGGGGACTACGAGCAGTACTTC.

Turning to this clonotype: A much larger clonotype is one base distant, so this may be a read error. The DNA of the CDR3 is TGTGCCAGCGGTTCTGGGACAGGGGGCTTTGGCTACACCTTC. Its translation: CASGSGTGGFGYTF. V gene TRBV2 combines with J gene TRBJ1-2; 12 nucleotides match TRBD1. This CDR3 spans 14 amino acids. CDR1 is SNHLY, CDR2 FYNNEI, per germline. V shed 8 bases and J 7 bases; nucleotides not matched to a gene: 8. The variable domain in full, with the rest retrieved from reference TRBV2 and TRBJ1-2, is EPEVTQTPSHQVTQMGQEVILRCVPISNHLYFYWYRQILGQKVEFLVSFYNNEISEKSEIFDDQFSVERPDGSNFTLKIRSTKLEDSAMYFCASGSGTGGFGYTFGSGTRLTVV.

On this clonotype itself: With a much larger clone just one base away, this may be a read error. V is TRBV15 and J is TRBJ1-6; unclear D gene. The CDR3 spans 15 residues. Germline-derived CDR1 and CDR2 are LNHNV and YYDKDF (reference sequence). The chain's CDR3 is CATSRDLGIGSPHHF. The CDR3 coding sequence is TGTGCCACCAGCAGAGATCTGGGTATAGGGTCACCCCACCACTTT.

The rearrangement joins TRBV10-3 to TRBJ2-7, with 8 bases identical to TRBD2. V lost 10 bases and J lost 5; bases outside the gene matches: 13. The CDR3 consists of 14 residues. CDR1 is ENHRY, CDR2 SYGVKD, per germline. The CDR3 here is CASRPGGALNEQYF. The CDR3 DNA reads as TGTGCCAGCAGACCCGGGGGGGCTCTTAACGAGCAGTACTTC.

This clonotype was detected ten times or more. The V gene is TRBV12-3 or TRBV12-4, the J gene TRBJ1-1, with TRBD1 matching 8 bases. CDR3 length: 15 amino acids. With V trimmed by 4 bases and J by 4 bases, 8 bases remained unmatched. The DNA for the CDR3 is TGTGCCAGCAGTTCCCAGGGGGCGTGGGGCACTGAAGCTTTCTTT. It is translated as CASSSQGAWGTEAFF.

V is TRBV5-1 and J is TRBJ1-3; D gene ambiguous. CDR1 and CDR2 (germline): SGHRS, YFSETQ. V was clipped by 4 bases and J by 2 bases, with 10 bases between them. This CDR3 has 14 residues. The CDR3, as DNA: TGCGCCAGCAGCGCGGATGGGGCTGGAAACACCATATATTTT. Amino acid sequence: CASSADGAGNTIYF. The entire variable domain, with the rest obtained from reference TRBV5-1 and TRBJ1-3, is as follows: KAGVTQTPRYLIKTRGQQVTLSCSPISGHRSVSWYQQTPGQGLQFLFEYFSETQRNKGNFPGRFSGRQFSNSRSEMNVSTLELGDSALYLCASSADGAGNTIYFGEGSWLTVV.

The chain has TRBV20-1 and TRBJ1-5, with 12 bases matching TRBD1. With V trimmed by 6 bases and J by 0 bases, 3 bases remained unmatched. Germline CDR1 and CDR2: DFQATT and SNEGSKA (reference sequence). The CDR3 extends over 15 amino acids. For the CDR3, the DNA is TGCAGTGCGGGACAGGGGGCAGTTAGCAATCAGCCCCAGCATTTT. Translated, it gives CSAGQGAVSNQPQHF.

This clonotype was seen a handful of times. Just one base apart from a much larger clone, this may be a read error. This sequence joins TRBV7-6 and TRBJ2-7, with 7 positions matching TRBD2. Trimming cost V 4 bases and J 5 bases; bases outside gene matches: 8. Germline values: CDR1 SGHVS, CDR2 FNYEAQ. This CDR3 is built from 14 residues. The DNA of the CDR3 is TGTGCCAGCAGCTCAGGTGGCGGGAGCGACGAGCAGTACTTC. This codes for CASSSGGGSDEQYF.

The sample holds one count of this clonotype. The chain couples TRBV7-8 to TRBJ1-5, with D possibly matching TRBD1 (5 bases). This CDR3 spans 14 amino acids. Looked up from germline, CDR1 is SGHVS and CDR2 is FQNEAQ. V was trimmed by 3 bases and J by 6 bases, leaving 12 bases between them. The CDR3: CASSLAGTSQPQHF. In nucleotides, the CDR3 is TGTGCCAGCAGCTTGGCAGGGACCAGTCAGCCCCAGCATTTT. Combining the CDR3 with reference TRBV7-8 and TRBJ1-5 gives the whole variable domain GAGVSQSPRYKVAKRGQDVALRCDPISGHVSLFWYQQALGQGPEFLTYFQNEAQLDKSGLPSDRFFAERPEGSVSTLKIQRTQQEDSAVYLCASSLAGTSQPQHFGDGTRLSIL.

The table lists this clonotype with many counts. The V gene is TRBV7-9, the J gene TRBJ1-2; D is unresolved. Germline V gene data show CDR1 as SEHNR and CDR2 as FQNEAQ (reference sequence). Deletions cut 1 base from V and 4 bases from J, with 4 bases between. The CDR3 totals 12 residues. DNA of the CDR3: TGTGCCAGCAGCTTAGTACCCTATGGCTACACCTTC. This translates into CASSLVPYGYTF.